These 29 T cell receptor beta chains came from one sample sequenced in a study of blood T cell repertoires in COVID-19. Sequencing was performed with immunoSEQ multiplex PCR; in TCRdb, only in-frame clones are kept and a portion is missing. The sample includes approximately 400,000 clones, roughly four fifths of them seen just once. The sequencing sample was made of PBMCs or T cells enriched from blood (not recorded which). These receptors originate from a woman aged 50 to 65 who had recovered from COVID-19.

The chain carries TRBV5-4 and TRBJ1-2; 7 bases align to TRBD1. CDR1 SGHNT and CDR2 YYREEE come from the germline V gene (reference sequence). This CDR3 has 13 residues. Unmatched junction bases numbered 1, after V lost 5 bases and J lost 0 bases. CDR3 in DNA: TGTGCCAGCAGGGACAGGACTAACTATGGCTACACCTTC. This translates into CASRDRTNYGYTF.

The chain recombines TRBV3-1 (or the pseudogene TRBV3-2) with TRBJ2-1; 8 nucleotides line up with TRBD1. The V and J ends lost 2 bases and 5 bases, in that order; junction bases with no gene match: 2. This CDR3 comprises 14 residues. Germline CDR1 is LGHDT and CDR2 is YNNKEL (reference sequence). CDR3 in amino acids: CASSQWDRHNEQFF. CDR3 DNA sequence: TGTGCCAGCAGCCAATGGGACAGGCACAATGAGCAGTTCTTC.

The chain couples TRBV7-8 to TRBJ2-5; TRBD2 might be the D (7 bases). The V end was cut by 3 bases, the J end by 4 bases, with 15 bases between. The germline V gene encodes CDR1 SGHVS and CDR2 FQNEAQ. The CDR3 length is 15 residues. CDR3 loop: CASSLLRGGGETQYF. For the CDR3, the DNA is TGTGCCAGCAGCTTGCTAAGGGGGGGCGGAGAGACCCAGTACTTC.

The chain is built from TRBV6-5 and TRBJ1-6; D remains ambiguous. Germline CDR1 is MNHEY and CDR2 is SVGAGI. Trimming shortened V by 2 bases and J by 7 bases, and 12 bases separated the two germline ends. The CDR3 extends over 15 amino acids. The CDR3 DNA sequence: TGTGCCAGCAGTTACAGGGAGAGGTGGAATTCACCCCTCCACTTT. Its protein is CASSYRERWNSPLHF.

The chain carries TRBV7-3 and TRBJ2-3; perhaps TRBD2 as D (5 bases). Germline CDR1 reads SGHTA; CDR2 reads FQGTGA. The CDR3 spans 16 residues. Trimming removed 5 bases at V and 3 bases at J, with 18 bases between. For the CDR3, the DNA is TGTGCCAGCAGCCCCTCCCGGTCGGGGTTAACAGATACGCAGTATTTT. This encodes CASSPSRSGLTDTQYF.

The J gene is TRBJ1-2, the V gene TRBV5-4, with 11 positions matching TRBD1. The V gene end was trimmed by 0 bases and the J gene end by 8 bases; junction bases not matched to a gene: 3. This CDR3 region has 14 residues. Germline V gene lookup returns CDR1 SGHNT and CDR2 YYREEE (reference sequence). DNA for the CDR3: TGTGCCAGCAGCTTGGCCGGGACAGGGGGAGGCTACACCTTC. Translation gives CASSLAGTGGGYTF.

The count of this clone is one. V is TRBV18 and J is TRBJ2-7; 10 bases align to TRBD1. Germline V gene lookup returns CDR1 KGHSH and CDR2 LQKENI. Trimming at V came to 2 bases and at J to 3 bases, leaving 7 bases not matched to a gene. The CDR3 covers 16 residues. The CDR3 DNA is TGTGCCAGCTCACCAGTAGGACAGGGGGTGAGCTACGAGCAGTACTTC. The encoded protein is CASSPVGQGVSYEQYF.

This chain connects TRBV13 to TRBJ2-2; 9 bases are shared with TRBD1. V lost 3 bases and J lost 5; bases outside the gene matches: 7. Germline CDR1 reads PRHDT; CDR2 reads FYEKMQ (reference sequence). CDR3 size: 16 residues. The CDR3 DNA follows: TGTGCCAGCAGCTTCAAACCGGGACAGGGAACCGGGGAGCTGTTTTTT. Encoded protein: CASSFKPGQGTGELFF. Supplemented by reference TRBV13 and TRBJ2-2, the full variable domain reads AAGVIQSPRHLIKEKRETATLKCYPIPRHDTVYWYQQGPGQDPQFLISFYEKMQSDKGSIPDRFSAQQFSDYHSELNMSSLELGDSALYFCASSFKPGQGTGELFFGEGSRLTVL.

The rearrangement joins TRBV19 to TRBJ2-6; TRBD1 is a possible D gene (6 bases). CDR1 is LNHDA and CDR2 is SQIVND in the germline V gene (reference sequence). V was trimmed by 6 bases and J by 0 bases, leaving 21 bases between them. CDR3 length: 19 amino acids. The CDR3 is CASRQGRPHALSGANVLTF. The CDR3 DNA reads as TGTGCCAGTAGACAGGGTCGCCCCCACGCCCTCTCTGGGGCCAACGTCCTGACTTTC.

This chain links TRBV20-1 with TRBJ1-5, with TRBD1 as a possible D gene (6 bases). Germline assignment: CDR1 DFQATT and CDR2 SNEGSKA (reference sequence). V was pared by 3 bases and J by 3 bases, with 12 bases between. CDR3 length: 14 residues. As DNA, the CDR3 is TGCAGTGCTAGTCCCGGACAGCCCAATCAGCCCCAGCATTTT. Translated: CSASPGQPNQPQHF.

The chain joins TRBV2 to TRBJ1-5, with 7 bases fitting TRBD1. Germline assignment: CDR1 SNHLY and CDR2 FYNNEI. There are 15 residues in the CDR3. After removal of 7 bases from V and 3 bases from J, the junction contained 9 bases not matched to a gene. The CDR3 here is CASNSDRDINQPQHF. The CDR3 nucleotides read TGTGCCAGCAACTCCGACAGGGATATCAATCAGCCCCAGCATTTT.

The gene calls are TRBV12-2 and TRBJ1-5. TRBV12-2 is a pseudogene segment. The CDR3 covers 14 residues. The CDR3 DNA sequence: TGTGCGGATCTCCTGGGAGGATTAAATCAGCCCCAGCATTTT. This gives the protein CADLLGGLNQPQHF.

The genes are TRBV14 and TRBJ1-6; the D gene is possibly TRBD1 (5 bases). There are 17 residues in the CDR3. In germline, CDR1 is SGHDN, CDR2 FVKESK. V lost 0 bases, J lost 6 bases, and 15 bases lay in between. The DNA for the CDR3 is TGTGCCAGCAGCCAAGATGGGGGACTTCCCGTTAATTCACCCCTCCACTTT. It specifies CASSQDGGLPVNSPLHF.

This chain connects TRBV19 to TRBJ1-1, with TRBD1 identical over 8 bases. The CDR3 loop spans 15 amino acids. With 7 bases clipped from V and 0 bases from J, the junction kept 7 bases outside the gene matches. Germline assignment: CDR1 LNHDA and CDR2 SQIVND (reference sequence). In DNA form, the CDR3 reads TGTGCCAGTATCGACAGGGGAAACATGAACACTGAAGCTTTCTTT. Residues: CASIDRGNMNTEAFF.

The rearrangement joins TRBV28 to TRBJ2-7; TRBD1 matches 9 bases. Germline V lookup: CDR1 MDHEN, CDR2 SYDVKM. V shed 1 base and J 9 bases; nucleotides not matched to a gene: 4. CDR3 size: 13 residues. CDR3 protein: CASSLSLDRGQYF. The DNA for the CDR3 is TGTGCCAGCAGTTTATCCCTGGACAGGGGGCAGTACTTC.

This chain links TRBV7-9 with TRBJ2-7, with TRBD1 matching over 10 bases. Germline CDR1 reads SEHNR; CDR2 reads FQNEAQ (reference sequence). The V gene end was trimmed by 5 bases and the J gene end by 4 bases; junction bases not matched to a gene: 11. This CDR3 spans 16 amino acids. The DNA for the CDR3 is TGTGCCAGCAGCCGCGGGACAGGGGTTTCCTTTTACGAGCAGTACTTC. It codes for CASSRGTGVSFYEQYF. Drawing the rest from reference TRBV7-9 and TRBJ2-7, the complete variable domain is DTGVSQNPRHKITKRGQNVTFRCDPISEHNRLYWYRQTLGQGPEFLTYFQNEAQLEKSRLLSDRFSAERPKGSFSTLEIQRTEQGDSAMYLCASSRGTGVSFYEQYFGPGTRLTVT.

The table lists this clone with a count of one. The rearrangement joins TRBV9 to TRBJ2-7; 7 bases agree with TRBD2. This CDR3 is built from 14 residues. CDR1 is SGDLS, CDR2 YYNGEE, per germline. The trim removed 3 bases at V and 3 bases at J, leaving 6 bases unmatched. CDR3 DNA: TGTGCCAGCAGCGGGGCTCCGGGAGGCTACGAGCAGTACTTC. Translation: CASSGAPGGYEQYF.

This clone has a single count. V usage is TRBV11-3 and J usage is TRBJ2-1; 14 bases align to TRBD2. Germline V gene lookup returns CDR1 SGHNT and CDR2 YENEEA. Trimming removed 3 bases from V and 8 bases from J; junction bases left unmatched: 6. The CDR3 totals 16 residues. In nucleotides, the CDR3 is TGTGCCAGCAGCTTTAGTGGGACTAGCGGGAGTCATGAGCAGTTCTTC. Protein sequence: CASSFSGTSGSHEQFF.

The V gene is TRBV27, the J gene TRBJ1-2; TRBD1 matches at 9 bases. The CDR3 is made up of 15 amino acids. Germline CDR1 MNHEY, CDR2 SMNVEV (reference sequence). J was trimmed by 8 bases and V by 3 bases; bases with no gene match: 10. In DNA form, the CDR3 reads TGTGCCAGCAGTTTTTCCACCGGGACAGGGCAAGGCTACACCTTC. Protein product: CASSFSTGTGQGYTF.

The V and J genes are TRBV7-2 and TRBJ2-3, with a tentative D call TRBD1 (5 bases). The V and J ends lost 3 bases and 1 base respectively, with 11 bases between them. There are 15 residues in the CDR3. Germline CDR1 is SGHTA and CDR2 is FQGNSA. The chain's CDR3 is CASSFRTPGTDTQYF. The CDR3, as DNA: TGTGCCAGCAGCTTCCGGACACCGGGCACAGATACGCAGTATTTT.

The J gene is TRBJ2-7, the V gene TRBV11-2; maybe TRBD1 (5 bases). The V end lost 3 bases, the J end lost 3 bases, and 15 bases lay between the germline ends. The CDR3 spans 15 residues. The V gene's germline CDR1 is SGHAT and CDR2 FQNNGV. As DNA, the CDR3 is TGTGCCAGCAGCTTCCAAGACAGTAGGGTCTACGAGCAGTACTTC. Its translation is CASSFQDSRVYEQYF.

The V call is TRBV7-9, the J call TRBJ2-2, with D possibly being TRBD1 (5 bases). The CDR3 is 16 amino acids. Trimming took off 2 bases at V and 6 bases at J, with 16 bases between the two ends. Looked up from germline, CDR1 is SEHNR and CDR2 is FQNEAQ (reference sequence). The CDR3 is CASSLPKVQGSGELFF. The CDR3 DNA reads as TGTGCCAGCAGCTTACCCAAAGTTCAGGGATCCGGGGAGCTGTTTTTT.

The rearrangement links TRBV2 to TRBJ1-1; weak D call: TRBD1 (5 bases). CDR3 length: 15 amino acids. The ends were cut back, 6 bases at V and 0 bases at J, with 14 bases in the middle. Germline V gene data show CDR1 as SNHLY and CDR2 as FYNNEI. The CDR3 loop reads CASRRDASMNTEAFF. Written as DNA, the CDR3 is TGTGCCAGCAGGCGGGACGCCTCTATGAACACTGAAGCTTTCTTT.

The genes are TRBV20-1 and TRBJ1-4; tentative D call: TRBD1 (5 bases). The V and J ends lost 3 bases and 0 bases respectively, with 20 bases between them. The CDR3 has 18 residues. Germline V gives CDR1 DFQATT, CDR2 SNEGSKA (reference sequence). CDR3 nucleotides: TGCAGTGCTAGTCATGGGGCAGAACCTTCCGCAACTAATGAAAAACTGTTTTTT. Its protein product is CSASHGAEPSATNEKLFF.

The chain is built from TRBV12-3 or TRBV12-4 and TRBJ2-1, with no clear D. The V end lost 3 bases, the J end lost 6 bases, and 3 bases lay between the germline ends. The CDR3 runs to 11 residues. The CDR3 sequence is CASSFGNEQFF. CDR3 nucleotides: TGTGCCAGCAGTTTCGGCAATGAGCAGTTCTTC.

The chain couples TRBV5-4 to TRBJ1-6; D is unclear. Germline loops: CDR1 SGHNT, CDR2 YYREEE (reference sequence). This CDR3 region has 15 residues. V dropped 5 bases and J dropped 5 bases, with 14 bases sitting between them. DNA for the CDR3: TGTGCCAGCAGAAATGGAGGCAGCCATAATTCACCCCTCCACTTT. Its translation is CASRNGGSHNSPLHF. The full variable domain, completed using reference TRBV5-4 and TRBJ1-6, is ETGVTQSPTHLIKTRGQQVTLRCSSQSGHNTVSWYQQALGQGPQFIFQYYREEENGRGNFPPRFSGLQFPNYSSELNVNALELDDSALYLCASRNGGSHNSPLHFGNGTRLTVT.

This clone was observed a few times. DNA of the CDR3: TGTGCCAGCAGTTCTGGAGGCCCTGGAAACACCATATATTTT. Its translation: CASSSGGPGNTIYF. The gene calls are TRBV28 and TRBJ1-3; D uncertain. CDR1 MDHEN and CDR2 SYDVKM come from the germline V gene. This CDR3 contains 14 residues. V was clipped by 4 bases and J by 2 bases, with 9 bases between them.

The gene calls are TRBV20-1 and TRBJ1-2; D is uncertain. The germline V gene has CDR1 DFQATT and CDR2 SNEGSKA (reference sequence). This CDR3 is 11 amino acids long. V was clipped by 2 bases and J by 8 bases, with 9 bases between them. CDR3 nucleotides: TGCAGTGCTAGATTTACCCGGGGCTACACCTTC. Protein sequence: CSARFTRGYTF.

The CDR3 sequence: CASSLDRVSGYGYTF. In nucleotides, the CDR3 is TGTGCCAGCAGCTTAGACAGAGTAAGCGGCTATGGCTACACCTTC. The chain is built from TRBV7-2 and TRBJ1-2, with unresolved D. Trimming removed 1 base from V and 4 bases from J, with 13 bases in between. Germline lookup yields CDR1 SGHTA and CDR2 FQGNSA. The CDR3 totals 15 residues.